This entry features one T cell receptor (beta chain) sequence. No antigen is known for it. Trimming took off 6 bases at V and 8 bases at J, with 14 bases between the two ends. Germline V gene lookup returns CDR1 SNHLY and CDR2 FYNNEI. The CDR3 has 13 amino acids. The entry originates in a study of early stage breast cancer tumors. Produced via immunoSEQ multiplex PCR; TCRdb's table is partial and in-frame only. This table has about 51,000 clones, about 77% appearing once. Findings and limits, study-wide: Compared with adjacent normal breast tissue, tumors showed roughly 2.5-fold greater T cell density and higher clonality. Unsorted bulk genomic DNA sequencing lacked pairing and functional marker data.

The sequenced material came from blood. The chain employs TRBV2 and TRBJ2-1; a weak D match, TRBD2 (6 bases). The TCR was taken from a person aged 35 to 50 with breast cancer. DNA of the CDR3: TGTGCCAGCAGCTTTGGGACTTCTTATGAGCAGTTCTTC. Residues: CASSFGTSYEQFF. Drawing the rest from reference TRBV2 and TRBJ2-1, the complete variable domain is EPEVTQTPSHQVTQMGQEVILRCVPISNHLYFYWYRQILGQKVEFLVSFYNNEISEKSEIFDDQFSVERPDGSNFTLKIRSTKLEDSAMYFCASSFGTSYEQFFGPGTRLTVL.